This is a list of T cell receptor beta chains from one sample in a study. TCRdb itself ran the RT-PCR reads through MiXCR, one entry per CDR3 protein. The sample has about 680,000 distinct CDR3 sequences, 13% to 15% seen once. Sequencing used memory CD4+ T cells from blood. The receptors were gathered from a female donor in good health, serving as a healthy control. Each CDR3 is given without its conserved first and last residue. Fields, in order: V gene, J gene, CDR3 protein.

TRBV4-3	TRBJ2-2	ASSLKGDRELF
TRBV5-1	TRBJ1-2	ASSPGEGTYGYT
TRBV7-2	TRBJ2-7	ASSLGQGAIEQY
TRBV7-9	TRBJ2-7	ASSQGQIYEQY
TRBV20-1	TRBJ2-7	SASGPGLRAEQY
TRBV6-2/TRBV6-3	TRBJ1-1	ASSKGTGGPAF
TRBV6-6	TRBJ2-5	ASSDAVTQY
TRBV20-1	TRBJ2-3	SARDLRTDTQY
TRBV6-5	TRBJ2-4	ASRGGTIAKNIQY
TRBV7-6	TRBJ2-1	ASSLGLAETSGRSWNEQF
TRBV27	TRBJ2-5	ASRPGLAILGTQY
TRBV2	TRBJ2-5	ASSGGKGETQY
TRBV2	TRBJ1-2	ASSEVISDAGYT
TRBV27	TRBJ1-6	ASSLSPGTGRGSPLH
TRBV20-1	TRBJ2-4	SARVPLAKNIQY
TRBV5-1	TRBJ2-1	ASNEDLHGSEQF
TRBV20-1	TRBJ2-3	SASGLAGVGTDTQY
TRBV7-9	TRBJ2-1	ASSISSGTVSYNEQF
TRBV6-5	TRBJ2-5	ASRRGLAGGQETQY
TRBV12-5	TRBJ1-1	ASGLGLSGDTEAF
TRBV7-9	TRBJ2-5	ASSLPTQY
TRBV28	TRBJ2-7	ASTIVGGNYEQY
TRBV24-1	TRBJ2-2	ATSDPGQGGRTGELF